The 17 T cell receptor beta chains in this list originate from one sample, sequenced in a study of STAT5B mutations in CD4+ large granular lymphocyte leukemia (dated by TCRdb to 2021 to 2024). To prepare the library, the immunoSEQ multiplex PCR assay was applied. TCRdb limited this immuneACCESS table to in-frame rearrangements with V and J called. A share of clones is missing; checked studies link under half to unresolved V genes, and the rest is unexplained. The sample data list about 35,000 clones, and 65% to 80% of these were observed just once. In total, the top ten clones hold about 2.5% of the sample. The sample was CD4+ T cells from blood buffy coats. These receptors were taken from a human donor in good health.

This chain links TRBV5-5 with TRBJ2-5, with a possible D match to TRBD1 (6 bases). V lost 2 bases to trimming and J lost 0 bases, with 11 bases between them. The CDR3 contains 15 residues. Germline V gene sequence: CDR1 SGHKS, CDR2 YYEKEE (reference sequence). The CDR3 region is CASSFTTGNQETQYF. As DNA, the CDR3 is TGTGCCAGCAGCTTCACCACAGGGAACCAAGAGACCCAGTACTTC.

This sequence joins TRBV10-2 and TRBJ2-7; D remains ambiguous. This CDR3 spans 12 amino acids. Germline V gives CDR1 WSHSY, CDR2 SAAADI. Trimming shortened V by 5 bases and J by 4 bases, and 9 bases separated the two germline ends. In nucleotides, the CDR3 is TGCGCCAGCAGTCCTCGACCTTACGAGCAGTACTTC. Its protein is CASSPRPYEQYF.

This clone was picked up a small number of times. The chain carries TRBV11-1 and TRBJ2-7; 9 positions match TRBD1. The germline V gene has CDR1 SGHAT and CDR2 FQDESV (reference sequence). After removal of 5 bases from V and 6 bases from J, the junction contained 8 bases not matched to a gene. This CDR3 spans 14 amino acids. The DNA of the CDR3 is TGTGCCAGCAGCCTACCGGGACAGGGCGTCGAGCAGTACTTC. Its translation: CASSLPGQGVEQYF.

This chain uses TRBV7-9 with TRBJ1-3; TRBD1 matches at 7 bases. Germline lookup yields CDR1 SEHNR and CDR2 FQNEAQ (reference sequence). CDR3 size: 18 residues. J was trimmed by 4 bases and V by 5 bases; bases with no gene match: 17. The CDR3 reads CASSPVTGKDYRGNTIYF. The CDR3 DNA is TGTGCCAGCAGCCCCGTGACAGGGAAGGATTATCGAGGAAACACCATATATTTT.

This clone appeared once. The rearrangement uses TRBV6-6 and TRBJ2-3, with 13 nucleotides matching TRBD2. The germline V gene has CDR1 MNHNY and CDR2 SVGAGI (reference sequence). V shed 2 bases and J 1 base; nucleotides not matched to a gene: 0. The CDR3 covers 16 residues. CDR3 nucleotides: TGTGCCAGCAGTTACGGGACTAGCGGGGGCACAGATACGCAGTATTTT. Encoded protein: CASSYGTSGGTDTQYF.

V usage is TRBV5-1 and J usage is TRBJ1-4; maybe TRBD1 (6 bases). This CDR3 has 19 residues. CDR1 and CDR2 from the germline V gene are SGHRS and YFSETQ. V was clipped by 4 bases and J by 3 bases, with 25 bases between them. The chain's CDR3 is CASSLGRGASFPANEKLFF. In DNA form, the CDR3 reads TGCGCCAGCAGCCTTGGAAGGGGGGCAAGCTTTCCGGCTAATGAAAAACTGTTTTTT.

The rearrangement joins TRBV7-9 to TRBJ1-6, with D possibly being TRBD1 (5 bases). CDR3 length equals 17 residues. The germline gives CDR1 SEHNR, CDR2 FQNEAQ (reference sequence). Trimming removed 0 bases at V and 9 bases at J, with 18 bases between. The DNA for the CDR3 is TGTGCCAGCAGCTTAGCCCTCGGGACCGGGGCAAGTTCACCCCTCCACTTT. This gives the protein CASSLALGTGASSPLHF.

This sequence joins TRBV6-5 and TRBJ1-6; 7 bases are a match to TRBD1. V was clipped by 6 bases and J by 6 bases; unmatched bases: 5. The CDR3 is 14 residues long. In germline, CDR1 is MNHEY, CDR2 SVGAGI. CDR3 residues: CASSLGTVNSPLHF. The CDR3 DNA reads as TGTGCCAGCAGCCTCGGGACAGTTAATTCACCCCTCCACTTT.

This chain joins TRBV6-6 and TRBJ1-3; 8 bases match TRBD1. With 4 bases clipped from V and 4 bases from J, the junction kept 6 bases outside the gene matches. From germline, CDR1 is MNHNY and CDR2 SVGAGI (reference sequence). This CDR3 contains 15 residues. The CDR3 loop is CASSLKQGVGNTIYF. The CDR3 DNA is TGTGCCAGCAGTTTAAAACAGGGGGTCGGAAACACCATATATTTT.

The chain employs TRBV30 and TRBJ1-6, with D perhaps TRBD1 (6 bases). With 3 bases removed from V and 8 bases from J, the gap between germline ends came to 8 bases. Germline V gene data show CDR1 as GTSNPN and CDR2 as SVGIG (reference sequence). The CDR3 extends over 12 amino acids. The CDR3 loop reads CAWSRGYSPLHF. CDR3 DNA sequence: TGTGCCTGGAGCAGGGGTTATTCACCCCTCCACTTT.

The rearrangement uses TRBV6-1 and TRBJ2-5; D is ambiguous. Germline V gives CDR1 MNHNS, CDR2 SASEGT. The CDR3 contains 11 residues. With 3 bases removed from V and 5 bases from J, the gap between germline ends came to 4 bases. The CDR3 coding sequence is TGTGCCAGCAGTGATCGGGAGACCCAGTACTTC. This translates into CASSDRETQYF.

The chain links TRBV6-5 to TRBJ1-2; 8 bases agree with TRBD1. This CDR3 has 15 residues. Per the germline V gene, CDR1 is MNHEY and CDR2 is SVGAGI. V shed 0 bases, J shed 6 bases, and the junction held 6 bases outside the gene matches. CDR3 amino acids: CASSYSGRGQNGYTF. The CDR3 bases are TGTGCCAGCAGTTACTCAGGCAGGGGGCAAAATGGCTACACCTTC.

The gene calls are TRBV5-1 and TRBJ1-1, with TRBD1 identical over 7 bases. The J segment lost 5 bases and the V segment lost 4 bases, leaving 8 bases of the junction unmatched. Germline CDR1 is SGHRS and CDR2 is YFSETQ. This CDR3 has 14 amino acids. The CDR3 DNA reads TGCGCCAGCAGCCCGCGGACAGGTGGGACTGAAGCTTTCTTT. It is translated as CASSPRTGGTEAFF.

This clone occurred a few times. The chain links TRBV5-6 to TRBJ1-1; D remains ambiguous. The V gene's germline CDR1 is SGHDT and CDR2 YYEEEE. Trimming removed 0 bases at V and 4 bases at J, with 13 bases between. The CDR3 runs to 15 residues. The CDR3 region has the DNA TGTGCCAGCAGCTTGGAAGCCGGTTGGGGCACTGAAGCTTTCTTT. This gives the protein CASSLEAGWGTEAFF.

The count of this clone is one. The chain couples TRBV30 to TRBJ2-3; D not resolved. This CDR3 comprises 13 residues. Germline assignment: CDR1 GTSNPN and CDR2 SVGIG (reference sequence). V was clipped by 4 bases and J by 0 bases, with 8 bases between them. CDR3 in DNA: TGTGCCTGGAAAGGGCCGAGCACAGATACGCAGTATTTT. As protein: CAWKGPSTDTQYF.

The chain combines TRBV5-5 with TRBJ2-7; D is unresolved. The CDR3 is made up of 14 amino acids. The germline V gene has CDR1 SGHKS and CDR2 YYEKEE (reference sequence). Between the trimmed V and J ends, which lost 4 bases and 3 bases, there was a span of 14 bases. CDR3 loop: CASSPTRAVYEQYF. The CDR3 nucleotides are TGTGCCAGCAGCCCTACCCGGGCAGTCTACGAGCAGTACTTC.

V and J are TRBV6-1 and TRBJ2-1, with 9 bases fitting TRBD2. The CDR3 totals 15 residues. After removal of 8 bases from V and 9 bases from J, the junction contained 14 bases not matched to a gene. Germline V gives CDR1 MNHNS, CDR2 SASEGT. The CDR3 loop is CASQGIAGAPGEQFF. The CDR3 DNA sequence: TGTGCCAGCCAGGGAATAGCGGGGGCCCCGGGTGAGCAGTTCTTC.